A selection of T cell receptor beta chains follows, all from one sample in a study of blood T cell repertoires in COVID-19. Measured with immunoSEQ multiplex PCR; TCRdb has only the in-frame clones, and not every one. In the table there are 200,000 to 250,000 clones, around 90% of which are singletons. The sequencing input was peripheral blood. The receptors originated from a man between 65 and 79 years old with acute or convalescent COVID-19. Both conserved end residues are trimmed from each CDR3.

cdr3_aa v_call
ASSQAGSRGTQY TRBV3-1/TRBV3-2
ASSQPYRGSEQF TRBV3-1/TRBV3-2
ASEPGQSTDTQY TRBV5-1
ASSLGDRVNYGYT TRBV7-2
ASSSSGRNDEQY TRBV5-8
ASSFQWAQGRDGYT TRBV7-9
ASGRQGPNYGYT TRBV6-5
ANPGTFYEQY TRBV21-1
ASSSQGASKAF TRBV6-5
ASSPTAGRYGEQF TRBV19
ASSSLQGHYGYT TRBV27
SVSGFGANVLT TRBV29-1
ASRTDRDTYDNEQF TRBV5-1
ASSPMGGQETQY TRBV4-1
ASSGVTGYSGANVLT TRBV18
ASSNRGMGSGANVLT TRBV27
SVAGGATVGGYNEQF TRBV29-1
ASSLGTGEETQY TRBV7-9
ASSLSGLAASSYEQY TRBV27
ASSIPGQGGEQF TRBV19
ASSLGLDSYEQY TRBV7-9
ASSISLGGTSYNEQF TRBV19
ASSSLPSGIYNEQF TRBV11-2
ASSHAGGPRNEQF TRBV2
ASSLEGGSYNEQF TRBV11-3
AWSLGTKGNTIY TRBV30
ASSQVRGGQIGNTIY TRBV4-1
ASSPEWLRKTQY TRBV3-1/TRBV3-2
ASSASGITGELF TRBV6-4
ASSQDASSYNEQF TRBV4-3
ASSSTGVGSTEAF TRBV27
ASSILARSSYEQY TRBV6-5
ASSGEGIGTDTQY TRBV28
ASSHRGSGANVLT TRBV3-1/TRBV3-2
ASRAQGSGANVLT TRBV6-5
ASSQDHSGKPTEAF TRBV4-1
ASGLAGTIDETQY TRBV19
ASSLGTASGRAEQY TRBV5-4
ASSNRDIYGYT TRBV19
ASSLGQRGEKLF TRBV5-5
SPERGTEAF TRBV20-1
ASRRGAKNTEAF TRBV28
ATSRDDSTYEQY TRBV15
ASSLAQENTEAF TRBV5-1
ASMDRGPGEQY TRBV28
ASSLDLAGEETQY TRBV18
ASSHGNQPQH TRBV14